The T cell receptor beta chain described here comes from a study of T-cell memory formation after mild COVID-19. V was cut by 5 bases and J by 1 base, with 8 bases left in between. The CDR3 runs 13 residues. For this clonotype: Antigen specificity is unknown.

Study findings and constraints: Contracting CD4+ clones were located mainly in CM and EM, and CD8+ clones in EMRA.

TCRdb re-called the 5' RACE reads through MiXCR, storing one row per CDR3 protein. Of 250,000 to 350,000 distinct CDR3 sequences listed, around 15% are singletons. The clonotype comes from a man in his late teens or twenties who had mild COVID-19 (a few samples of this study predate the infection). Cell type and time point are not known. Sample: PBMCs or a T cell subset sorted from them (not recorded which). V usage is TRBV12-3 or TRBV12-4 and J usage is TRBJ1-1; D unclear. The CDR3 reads CASSIVGNTEAFF. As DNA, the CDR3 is TGTGCCAGCAGTATCGTTGGGAACACTGAAGCTTTCTTT.